The T cell receptor (beta chain) described here comes from a study of cytomegalovirus exposure and HLA in healthy donors. On this clone itself: The antigen remains undetermined.

The PCR employed 60 Vbeta primers together with 13 Jbeta primers. Only in-frame clones appear in the TCRdb table, and some are missing; sequencing was by immunoSEQ multiplex PCR. The sample contains about 95,000 clones, about four fifths of which appear only once. This CDR3 region has 17 residues. Trimming cost V 2 bases and J 9 bases; bases outside gene matches: 15. The germline V gene encodes CDR1 GTSNPN and CDR2 SVGIG (reference sequence). Study-wide results and limits: Later on, a genetic analysis was performed. It linked a missense variant in DCLRE1C with V- and J-gene trimming of TCR beta. From TCR beta sequences, most subjects' HLA-A and HLA-B alleles were reportedly predicted accurately.

The clonotype originates from a young man in good health and CMV-seropositive. This chain connects TRBV30 to TRBJ1-6; 8 bases are a match to TRBD1. Sequenced: PBMCs. The CDR3 DNA follows: TGTGCCTGGAGTCCAACCCGACAGGGGACTGACGGTTCACCCCTCCACTTT. This gives the protein CAWSPTRQGTDGSPLHF.